One TCR beta chain is described in this entry. This specimen belongs to a study of shared T cell receptors in the human thymus. V was shortened by 5 bases and J by 7 bases, with 23 bases between the two germline ends. The CDR3 consists of 16 residues. CDR1 KGHSH and CDR2 LQKENI come from the germline V gene. Assay used: immunoSEQ multiplex PCR; TCRdb lists only in-frame clones, some missing. The data hold about 660,000 clones, with around 89% observed a single time. A further study also used this sample, focusing on human thymus T cells. This second study notes: Resections from corrective heart surgery provided thymus tissue. Thymic repertoires of unrelated individuals were reported in related research to overlap highly.

The clonotype was recovered from a boy under two years old with a congenital heart defect. Sequenced sample: thymocytes. The rearrangement uses TRBV18 and TRBJ1-2, with D unresolved. DNA for the CDR3: TGTGCCAGCTCAGCTACGGGTATATTAACGTCCGGTGGCTACACCTTC. Residues: CASSATGILTSGGYTF.